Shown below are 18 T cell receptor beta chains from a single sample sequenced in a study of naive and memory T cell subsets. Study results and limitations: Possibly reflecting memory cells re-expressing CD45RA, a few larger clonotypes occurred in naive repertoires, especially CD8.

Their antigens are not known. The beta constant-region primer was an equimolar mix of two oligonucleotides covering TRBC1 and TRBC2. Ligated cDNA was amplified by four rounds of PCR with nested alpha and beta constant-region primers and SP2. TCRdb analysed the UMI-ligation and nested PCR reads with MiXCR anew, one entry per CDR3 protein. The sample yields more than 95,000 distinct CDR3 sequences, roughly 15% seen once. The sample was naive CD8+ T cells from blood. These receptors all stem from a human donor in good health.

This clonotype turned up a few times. Here the CDR3 DNA reads TGCGCCAGCAGCCATTCTTGTGTGGCGCAGTACTTC. It encodes CASSHSCVAQYF. The chain is built from TRBV4-1 and TRBJ2-7; D gene uncertain. In germline, CDR1 is MGHRA, CDR2 YSYEKL. V was shortened by 3 bases and J by 9 bases, with 12 bases between the two germline ends. CDR3 length: 12 residues.

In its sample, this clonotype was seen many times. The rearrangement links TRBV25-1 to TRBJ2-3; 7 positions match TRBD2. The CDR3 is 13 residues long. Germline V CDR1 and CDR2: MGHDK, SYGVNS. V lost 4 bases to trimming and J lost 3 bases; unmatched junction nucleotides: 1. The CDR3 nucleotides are TGTGCCAGCAGTGGGGACTATACAGATACGCAGTATTTT. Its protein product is CASSGDYTDTQYF.

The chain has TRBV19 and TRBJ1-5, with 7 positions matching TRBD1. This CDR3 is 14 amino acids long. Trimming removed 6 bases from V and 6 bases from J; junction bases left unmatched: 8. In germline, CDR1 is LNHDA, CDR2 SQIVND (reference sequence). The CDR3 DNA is TGTGCCAGTAGCCTGACAGGGCCAGGTCAGCCCCAGCATTTT. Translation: CASSLTGPGQPQHF.

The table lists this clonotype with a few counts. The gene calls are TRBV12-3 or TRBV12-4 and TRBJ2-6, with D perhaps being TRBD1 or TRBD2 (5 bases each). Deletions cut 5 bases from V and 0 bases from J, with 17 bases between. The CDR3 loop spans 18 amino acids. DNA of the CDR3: TGTGCCAGCAGTCGCCCCATCCCAGGGACCTCTGGGGCCAACGTCCTGACTTTC. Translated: CASSRPIPGTSGANVLTF.

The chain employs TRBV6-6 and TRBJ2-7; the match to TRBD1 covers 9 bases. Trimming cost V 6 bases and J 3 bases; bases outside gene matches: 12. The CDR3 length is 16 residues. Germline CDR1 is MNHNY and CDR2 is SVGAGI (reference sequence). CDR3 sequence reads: CASSADGGQGFYEQYF. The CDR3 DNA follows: TGTGCCAGCAGCGCCGATGGGGGACAGGGTTTCTACGAGCAGTACTTC.

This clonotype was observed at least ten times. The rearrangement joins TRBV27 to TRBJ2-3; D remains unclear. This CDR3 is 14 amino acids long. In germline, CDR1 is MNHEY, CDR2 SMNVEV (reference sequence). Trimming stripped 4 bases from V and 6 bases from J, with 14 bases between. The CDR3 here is CASSSTTMLDTQYF. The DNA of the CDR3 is TGTGCCAGCAGTTCAACCACTATGTTGGATACGCAGTATTTT.

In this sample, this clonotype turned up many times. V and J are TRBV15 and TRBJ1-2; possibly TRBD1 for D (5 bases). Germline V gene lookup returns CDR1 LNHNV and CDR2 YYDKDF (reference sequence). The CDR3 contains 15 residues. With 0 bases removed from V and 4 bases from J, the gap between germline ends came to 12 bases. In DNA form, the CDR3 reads TGTGCCACCAGCAGAGATTTGGGACTGAGCTATGGCTACACCTTC. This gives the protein CATSRDLGLSYGYTF.

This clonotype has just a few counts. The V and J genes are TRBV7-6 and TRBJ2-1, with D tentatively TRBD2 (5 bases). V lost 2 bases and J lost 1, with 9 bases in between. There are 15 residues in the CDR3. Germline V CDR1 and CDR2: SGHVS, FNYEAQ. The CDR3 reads CASSLTLASYNEQFF. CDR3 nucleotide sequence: TGTGCCAGCAGCTTAACTCTAGCTTCCTACAATGAGCAGTTCTTC.

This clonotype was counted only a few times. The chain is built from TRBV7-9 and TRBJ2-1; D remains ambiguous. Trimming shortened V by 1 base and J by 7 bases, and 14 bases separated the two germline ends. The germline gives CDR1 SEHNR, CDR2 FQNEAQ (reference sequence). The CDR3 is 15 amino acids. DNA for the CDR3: TGTGCCAGCAGCTTAGACAGTGTCTCCAGGAATGAGCAGTTCTTC. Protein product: CASSLDSVSRNEQFF.

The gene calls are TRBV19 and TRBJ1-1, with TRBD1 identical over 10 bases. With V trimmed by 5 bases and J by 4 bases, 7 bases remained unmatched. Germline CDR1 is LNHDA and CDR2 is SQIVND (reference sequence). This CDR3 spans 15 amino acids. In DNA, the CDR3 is TGTGCCAGTAGTCTAAGCAGACAGGGGGCCACTGAAGCTTTCTTT. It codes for CASSLSRQGATEAFF.

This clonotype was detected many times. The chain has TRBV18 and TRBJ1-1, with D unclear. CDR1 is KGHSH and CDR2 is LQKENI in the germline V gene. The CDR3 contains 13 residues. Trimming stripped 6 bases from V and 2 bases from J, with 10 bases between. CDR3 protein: CASSLDPNTEAFF. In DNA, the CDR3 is TGTGCCAGCTCTCTCGACCCAAACACTGAAGCTTTCTTT. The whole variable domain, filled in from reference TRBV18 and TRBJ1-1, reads NAGVMQNPRHLVRRRGQEARLRCSPMKGHSHVYWYRQLPEEGLKFMVYLQKENIIDESGMPKERFSAEFPKEGPSILRIQQVVRGDSAAYFCASSLDPNTEAFFGQGTRLTVV.

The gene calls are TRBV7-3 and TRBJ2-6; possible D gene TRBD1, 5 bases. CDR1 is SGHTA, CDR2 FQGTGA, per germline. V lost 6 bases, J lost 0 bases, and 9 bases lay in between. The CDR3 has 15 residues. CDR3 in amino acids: CASSQDSSGANVLTF. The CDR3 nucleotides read TGTGCCAGCAGTCAAGACAGCTCTGGGGCCAACGTCCTGACTTTC.

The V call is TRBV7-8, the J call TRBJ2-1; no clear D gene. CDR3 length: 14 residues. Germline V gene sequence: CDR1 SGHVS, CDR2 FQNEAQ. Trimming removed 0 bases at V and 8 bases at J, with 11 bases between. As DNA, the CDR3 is TGTGCCAGCAGCTTAGCAACGCACAACGATGAGCAGTTCTTC. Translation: CASSLATHNDEQFF.

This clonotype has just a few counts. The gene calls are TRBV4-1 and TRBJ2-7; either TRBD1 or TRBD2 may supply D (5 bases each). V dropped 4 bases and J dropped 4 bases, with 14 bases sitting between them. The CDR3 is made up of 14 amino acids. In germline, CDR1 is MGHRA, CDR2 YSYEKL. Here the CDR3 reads CASSLRWGNYEQYF. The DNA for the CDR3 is TGCGCCAGCAGCCTCCGGTGGGGGAATTACGAGCAGTACTTC.

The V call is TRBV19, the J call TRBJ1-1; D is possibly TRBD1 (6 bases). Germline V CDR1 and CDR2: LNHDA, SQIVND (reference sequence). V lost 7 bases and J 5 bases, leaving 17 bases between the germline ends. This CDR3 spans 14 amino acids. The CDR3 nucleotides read TGTGCCAGTACGTGGGGGCCAGTCAAAACTGAAGCTTTCTTT. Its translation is CASTWGPVKTEAFF.

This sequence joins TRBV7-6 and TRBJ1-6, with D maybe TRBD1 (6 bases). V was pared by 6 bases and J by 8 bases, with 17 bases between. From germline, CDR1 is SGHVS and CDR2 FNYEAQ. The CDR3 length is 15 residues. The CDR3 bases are TGTGCCAGCAGTCCGGGACACAGTGAAGATTCACCCCTCCACTTT. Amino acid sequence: CASSPGHSEDSPLHF.

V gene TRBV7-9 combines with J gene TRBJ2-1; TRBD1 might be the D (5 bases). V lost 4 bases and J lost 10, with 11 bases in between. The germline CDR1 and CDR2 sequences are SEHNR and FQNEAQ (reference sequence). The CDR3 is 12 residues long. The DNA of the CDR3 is TGTGCCAGCAGCTCGACGACAGTAGAGCAGTTCTTC. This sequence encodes CASSSTTVEQFF.

Here the CDR3 reads CSATDRAPDTQYF. The DNA for the CDR3 is TGCAGTGCTACTGACAGGGCCCCAGATACGCAGTATTTT. This chain links TRBV20-1 with TRBJ2-3; 7 bases fit TRBD1. V lost 4 bases to trimming and J lost 4 bases; unmatched junction nucleotides: 5. The CDR3 has 13 residues. The germline gives CDR1 DFQATT, CDR2 SNEGSKA (reference sequence).